This T cell receptor beta chain stems from a study of CD8 T cells in Susac syndrome. Overall study context: Among the sequenced Susac syndrome patients, five or six had active disease while eight or nine were in remission. Susac syndrome patients were untreated, on corticosteroids with some adding intravenous immunoglobulin, or on intravenous immunoglobulin only.

Reverse transcription of roughly 0.5 to 1 ug RNA was carried out with random hexamers. TCRdb reprocessed the immunoSEQ multiplex PCR reads with MiXCR, giving one entry per CDR3 protein. This sample has 95,000 to 150,000 distinct CDR3 sequences, with over 90% found just once. Trimming removed 1 base at V and 2 bases at J, with 9 bases between. Germline V gene lookup returns CDR1 SGHTA and CDR2 FQGNSA. CDR3 length: 15 amino acids. The clonotype comes from a human donor with Susac syndrome. Sequencing used CD4+ T cells from PBMCs. The rearrangement links TRBV7-2 to TRBJ1-5; weak D call: TRBD1 (6 bases). The CDR3, as DNA: TGTGCCAGCAGCTTAGTGGGACATGGCAATCAGCCCCAGCATTTT. Encoded protein: CASSLVGHGNQPQHF.